This T cell receptor (beta chain) was identified during a study of lymphopenia after photon versus proton radiotherapy. V lost 1 base and J lost 2, with 10 bases in between. CDR3 length equals 15 residues. Looked up from germline, CDR1 is SEHNR and CDR2 is FQNEAQ (reference sequence). Profiling relied on immunoSEQ multiplex PCR, and the TCRdb table lists in-frame clones only, not all of them. The sample records approximately 70,000 clones, 75% to 90% being singletons. As to this clone: The antigen is not known.

Overall study results and limits: Proton therapy kept repertoires fairly stable, unlike photons, which gained effector/memory cells. Post-nadir diversity loss with photons came from oligoclonal expansion, particularly CD8+ Temra cells. In patients who died, overall survival fell as post-nadir TCR diversity dropped more.

This TCR was sampled from an elderly man with esophageal cancer. The sample here was peripheral blood, taken from a patient treated with proton-based radiotherapy. This chain connects TRBV7-9 to TRBJ2-3; D might be TRBD2 (6 bases). CDR3 loop: CASSLGDFYTDTQYF. For the CDR3, the DNA is TGTGCCAGCAGCTTAGGGGACTTTTACACAGATACGCAGTATTTT.